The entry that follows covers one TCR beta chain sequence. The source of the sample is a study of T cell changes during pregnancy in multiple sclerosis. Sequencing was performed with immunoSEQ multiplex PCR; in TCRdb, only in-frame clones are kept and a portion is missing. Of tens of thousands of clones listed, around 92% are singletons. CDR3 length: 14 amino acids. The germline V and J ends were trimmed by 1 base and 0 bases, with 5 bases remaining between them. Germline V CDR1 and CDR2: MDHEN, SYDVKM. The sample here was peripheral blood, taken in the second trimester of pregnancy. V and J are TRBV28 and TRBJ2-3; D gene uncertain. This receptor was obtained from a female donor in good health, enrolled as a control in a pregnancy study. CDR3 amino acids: CASSLSVSTDTQYF. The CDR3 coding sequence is TGTGCCAGCAGTTTATCTGTAAGCACAGATACGCAGTATTTT.